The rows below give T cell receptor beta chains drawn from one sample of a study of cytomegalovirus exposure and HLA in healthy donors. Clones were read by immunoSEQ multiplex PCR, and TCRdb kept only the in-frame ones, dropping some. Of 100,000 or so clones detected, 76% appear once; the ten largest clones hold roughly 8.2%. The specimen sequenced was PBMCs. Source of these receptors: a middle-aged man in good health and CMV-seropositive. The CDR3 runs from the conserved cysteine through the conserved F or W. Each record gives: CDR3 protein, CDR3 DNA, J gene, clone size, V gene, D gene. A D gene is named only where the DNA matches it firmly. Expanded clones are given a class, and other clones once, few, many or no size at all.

cdr3_aa: CASSKPTSGTTNTGELFF; cdr3_nt: TGTGCCAGTAGCAAACCGACTAGCGGGACGACGAACACCGGGGAGCTGTTTTTT; j_call: TRBJ2-2; clone_size: NA; v_call: TRBV19; d_call: TRBD2
cdr3_aa: CASRAETGDETQYF; cdr3_nt: TGTGCCAGCAGAGCCGAGACAGGGGACGAGACCCAGTACTTC; j_call: TRBJ2-5; clone_size: NA; v_call: TRBV6-1; d_call: TRBD1
cdr3_aa: CASSLSAGAYEQYF; cdr3_nt: TGTGCCAGCAGCTTAAGTGCGGGAGCCTACGAGCAGTACTTC; j_call: TRBJ2-7; clone_size: few; v_call: TRBV7-3; d_call: TRBD2
cdr3_aa: CAWSVFGLDYGYTF; cdr3_nt: TGTGCCTGGAGTGTATTTGGACTAGACTATGGCTACACCTTC; j_call: TRBJ1-2; clone_size: once; v_call: TRBV30; d_call: NA
cdr3_aa: CATSGVRDYTLNTGELFF; cdr3_nt: TGTGCCACCAGCGGAGTCCGAGACTACACCTTGAACACCGGGGAGCTGTTTTTT; j_call: TRBJ2-2; clone_size: NA; v_call: TRBV15; d_call: NA
cdr3_aa: CATSRELAPPYNEQFF; cdr3_nt: TGTGCCACCAGCAGAGAGCTAGCGCCGCCCTACAATGAGCAGTTCTTC; j_call: TRBJ2-1; clone_size: NA; v_call: TRBV15; d_call: NA
cdr3_aa: CASSSAGRLQETQYF; cdr3_nt: TGTGCCAGCAGCTCTGCGGGGCGCCTCCAAGAGACCCAGTACTTC; j_call: TRBJ2-5; clone_size: few; v_call: TRBV6-1; d_call: NA
cdr3_aa: CASSQRHTEGRTEAFF; cdr3_nt: TGTGCCAGCAGCCAACGACACACCGAGGGTCGTACTGAAGCTTTCTTT; j_call: TRBJ1-1; clone_size: NA; v_call: TRBV7-3; d_call: NA
cdr3_aa: CASSQGTGRSYNEQFF; cdr3_nt: TGTGCCAGCAGCCAAGGTACAGGACGGTCCTACAATGAGCAGTTCTTC; j_call: TRBJ2-1; clone_size: NA; v_call: TRBV4-2; d_call: NA
cdr3_aa: CASSLNSWSSGYTF; cdr3_nt: TGTGCCAGCAGCTTGAACAGCTGGTCCTCTGGCTACACCTTC; j_call: TRBJ1-2; clone_size: NA; v_call: TRBV5-4; d_call: NA
cdr3_aa: CASSSRLAGVYNEQFF; cdr3_nt: TGTGCCAGCAGCTCGCGACTAGCGGGAGTCTACAATGAGCAGTTCTTC; j_call: TRBJ2-1; clone_size: NA; v_call: TRBV11-3; d_call: TRBD2
cdr3_aa: CASSQDHNTEAFF; cdr3_nt: TGTGCCAGCAGCCAAGATCATAACACTGAAGCTTTCTTT; j_call: TRBJ1-1; clone_size: NA; v_call: TRBV14; d_call: NA
cdr3_aa: CASSFTSGGVGEQYF; cdr3_nt: TGTGCCAGCAGTTTTACTAGCGGGGGGGTTGGTGAGCAGTACTTC; j_call: TRBJ2-7; clone_size: NA; v_call: TRBV5-4; d_call: TRBD2
cdr3_aa: CASSFYTLNTGELFF; cdr3_nt: TGTGCCAGCAGCTTTTACACATTGAACACCGGGGAGCTGTTTTTT; j_call: TRBJ2-2; clone_size: few; v_call: TRBV7-2; d_call: NA
cdr3_aa: CASIPDRANYGYTF; cdr3_nt: TGTGCCAGCATCCCGGACAGAGCTAACTATGGCTACACCTTC; j_call: TRBJ1-2; clone_size: NA; v_call: TRBV5-5; d_call: NA
cdr3_aa: CASSPRRTGSYGYTF; cdr3_nt: TGTGCCAGCAGCCCGCGCCGGACAGGTTCCTATGGCTACACCTTC; j_call: TRBJ1-2; clone_size: NA; v_call: TRBV5-6; d_call: TRBD1
cdr3_aa: CASSSTRDGYTF; cdr3_nt: TGTGCCAGCAGTTCTACGAGGGATGGCTACACCTTC; j_call: TRBJ1-2; clone_size: NA; v_call: TRBV28; d_call: NA
cdr3_aa: CAWSPGESSYNEQFF; cdr3_nt: TGTGCCTGGAGCCCAGGGGAGAGCTCCTACAATGAGCAGTTCTTC; j_call: TRBJ2-1; clone_size: NA; v_call: TRBV30; d_call: NA
cdr3_aa: CASRGLAEGTDTQYF; cdr3_nt: TGCGCCAGCAGGGGACTAGCGGAGGGTACAGATACGCAGTATTTT; j_call: TRBJ2-3; clone_size: NA; v_call: TRBV10-2; d_call: TRBD2
cdr3_aa: CASSIIRDQPQHF; cdr3_nt: TGTGCCAGTAGTATTATTCGGGATCAGCCCCAGCATTTT; j_call: TRBJ1-5; clone_size: NA; v_call: TRBV19; d_call: NA
cdr3_aa: CASSPGYRYTEAFF; cdr3_nt: TGTGCCAGCTCACCTGGGTACAGGTACACTGAAGCTTTCTTT; j_call: TRBJ1-1; clone_size: once; v_call: TRBV25-1; d_call: NA
cdr3_aa: CASSYSTSGVELFF; cdr3_nt: TGTGCCAGCAGTTACTCGACTAGCGGGGTGGAGCTGTTTTTT; j_call: TRBJ2-2; clone_size: NA; v_call: TRBV6-5; d_call: TRBD2
cdr3_aa: CASSLMEATDTQYF; cdr3_nt: TGTGCCAGCAGCTTAATGGAGGCCACAGATACGCAGTATTTT; j_call: TRBJ2-3; clone_size: NA; v_call: TRBV7-9; d_call: NA
cdr3_aa: CAIIRRVNEQFF; cdr3_nt: TGTGCCATTATTAGGAGGGTTAATGAGCAGTTCTTC; j_call: TRBJ2-1; clone_size: NA; v_call: TRBV19; d_call: NA
cdr3_aa: CASSEGNFPNGYTF; cdr3_nt: TGTGCCAGCAGTGAAGGTAACTTTCCCAATGGCTACACCTTC; j_call: TRBJ1-2; clone_size: NA; v_call: TRBV2; d_call: NA
cdr3_aa: CASSSSGTGNVQPQHF; cdr3_nt: TGTGCCAGTAGTAGCTCCGGGACAGGGAACGTTCAGCCCCAGCATTTT; j_call: TRBJ1-5; clone_size: NA; v_call: TRBV19; d_call: TRBD1
cdr3_aa: CAISGGDRQSYEQYF; cdr3_nt: TGTGCCATCAGTGGCGGGGACAGACAGTCCTACGAGCAGTACTTC; j_call: TRBJ2-7; clone_size: NA; v_call: TRBV10-3; d_call: NA
cdr3_aa: CASSHVASGARDTQYF; cdr3_nt: TGTGCCAGCAGCCATGTGGCTAGCGGGGCACGAGATACGCAGTATTTT; j_call: TRBJ2-3; clone_size: NA; v_call: TRBV4-2; d_call: TRBD2
cdr3_aa: CASSPYTGFTQHF; cdr3_nt: TGTGCCAGTAGTCCCTACACAGGGTTTACCCAGCATTTT; j_call: TRBJ1-5; clone_size: NA; v_call: TRBV19; d_call: NA